This T cell receptor beta chain was captured in a study of somatic mutations in cytotoxic T cells in rheumatoid arthritis. The data were produced by immunoSEQ multiplex PCR, yet TCRdb's version contains in-frame clones alone and is incomplete. The sample contains about 33,000 clones, more than 80% of which appear only once. This CDR3 comprises 15 residues. Germline lookup yields CDR1 SGHDT and CDR2 YYEEEE. Trimming removed 2 bases from V and 5 bases from J, with 13 bases in between. The chain employs TRBV5-6 and TRBJ2-2, with D perhaps matching TRBD1 or TRBD2 (6 bases each). The TCR comes from a man aged 35 to 55 in good health. The specimen was CD8+ T cells sorted from blood. The CDR3 loop reads CASSLVGGQTGELFF. The CDR3 DNA is TGTGCCAGCAGCTTAGTAGGGGGGCAGACCGGGGAGCTGTTTTTT.